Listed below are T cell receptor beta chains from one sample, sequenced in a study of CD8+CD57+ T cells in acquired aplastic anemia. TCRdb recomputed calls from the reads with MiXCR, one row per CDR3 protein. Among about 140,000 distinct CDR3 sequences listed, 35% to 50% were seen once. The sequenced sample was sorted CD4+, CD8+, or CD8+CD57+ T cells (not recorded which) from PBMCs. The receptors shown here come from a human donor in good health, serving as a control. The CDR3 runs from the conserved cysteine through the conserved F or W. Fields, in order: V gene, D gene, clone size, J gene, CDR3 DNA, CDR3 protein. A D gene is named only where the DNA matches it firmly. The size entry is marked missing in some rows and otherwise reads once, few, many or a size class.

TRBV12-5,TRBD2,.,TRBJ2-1,TGTGCTAGTGGTTTGCCCCTAGCGGGAGGGCCGTCTGACAATGAGCAGTTCTTC,CASGLPLAGGPSDNEQFF
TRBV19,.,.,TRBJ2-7,TGTGCCAGTAGTATTCGGAGCGAAGTGGAGCAGTACTTC,CASSIRSEVEQYF
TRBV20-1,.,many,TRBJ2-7,TGCAGTGCCCTGACTCCCAGGGAGTCCTACGAGCAGTACTTC,CSALTPRESYEQYF
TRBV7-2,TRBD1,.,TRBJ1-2,TGTGCCAGCAGCTACGCGACAGGGGACAACTATGGCTACACCTTC,CASSYATGDNYGYTF
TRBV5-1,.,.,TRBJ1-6,TGCGCCGGCAGCTTGGGGGGTGACGGAACCTGTAATTCACCCCTCCACTTT,CAGSLGGDGTCNSPLHF
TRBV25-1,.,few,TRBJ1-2,TGTGCCAGCAGTTCACCCCACTCTGGAAACACCTTC,CASSSPHSGNTF
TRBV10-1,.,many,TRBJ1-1,TGCGCCAGCAGTATAAGATCGGGGACTGAAGCTTTCTTT,CASSIRSGTEAFF
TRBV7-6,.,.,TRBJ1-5,TGTGCCGTTGACCTACCGGAACTGTGTAGCAATCAGCCCCAGCATTTT,CAVDLPELCSNQPQHF
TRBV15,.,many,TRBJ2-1,TGTGCCACCAGCCCTGGGCCCCAATACAATGAGCAGTTCTTC,CATSPGPQYNEQFF
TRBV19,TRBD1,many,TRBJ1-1,TGTGCCAGTGCTCCCGATACAGGGGTGACCACTGAAGCTTTCTTT,CASAPDTGVTTEAFF
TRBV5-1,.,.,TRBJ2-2,TGCGCCAGCAGCTTTACTAGGAGTACCGCGAACACCGGGGAGCTGTTTTTT,CASSFTRSTANTGELFF
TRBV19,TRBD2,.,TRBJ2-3,TGTGCCAGTAGTATTCGACTAGCGGGCACAGATACGCAGTATTTT,CASSIRLAGTDTQYF
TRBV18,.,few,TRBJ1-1,TGTGCCAGCTCACCGCGGCAGGGGAGAAACACTGAAGCTTTCTTT,CASSPRQGRNTEAFF
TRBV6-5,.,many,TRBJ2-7,TGTGCCAGCAGTTCTCAGATCACAGTCTCCTACGAGCAGTACTTC,CASSSQITVSYEQYF
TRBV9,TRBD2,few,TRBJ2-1,TGTGCCAGCAGCTCCAGACTAGCGGCGGCTTCCTACAGTGAGCAGTTCTTC,CASSSRLAAASYSEQFF
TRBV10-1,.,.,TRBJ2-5,TGCGCCAGCAGTGAGGGCAGGGCGTGGGAGACCCAGTACTTC,CASSEGRAWETQYF
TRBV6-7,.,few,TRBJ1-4,TGTGCCAGCAGCCCACCCCCAGAAACTAATGAAAAACTGTTTTTT,CASSPPPETNEKLFF
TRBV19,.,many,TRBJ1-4,TGTGCCAGTATCCTCGGGACCGCCGGCGGTGAAAAACTGTTTTTT,CASILGTAGGEKLFF
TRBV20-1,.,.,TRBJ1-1,TGCAGTGCTCGACTAGCGAGGAACACTGAAGCTTTCTTT,CSARLARNTEAFF
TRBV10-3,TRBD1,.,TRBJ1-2,TGTGCCAGCAGACAGGGGGCGAATGGCTACACCTTC,CASRQGANGYTF
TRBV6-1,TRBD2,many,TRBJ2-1,TGTGCCAGCAGGACTAGCGGGAGTAATGAGCAGTTCTTC,CASRTSGSNEQFF
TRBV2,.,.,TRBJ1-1,TGTGCCAGCAGTTTGCCCTGGGGATCTAACACTGAAGCTTCCTTT,CASSLPWGSNTEASF
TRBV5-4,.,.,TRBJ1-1,TGTGCCAGCAGCGTAAGGCAGGGAGGGGACACTGAAGCTTTCTTT,CASSVRQGGDTEAFF
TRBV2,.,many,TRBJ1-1,TGTGCCAGCATTAGGTTTAGATCGGGCCGGGGAAACACTGAAGCTTTCTTT,CASIRFRSGRGNTEAFF
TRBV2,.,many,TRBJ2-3,TGTGCCAGCGGGGGAGCGGATACGCAGTATTTT,CASGGADTQYF
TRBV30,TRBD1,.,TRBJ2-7,TGTGCCTGGAGGCGACAGGGAAGCTACGAGCAGTACTTC,CAWRRQGSYEQYF
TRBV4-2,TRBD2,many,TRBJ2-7,TGTGCCAGCAGCCAACGCCCGGGGGGAGAGCAGTACTTC,CASSQRPGGEQYF
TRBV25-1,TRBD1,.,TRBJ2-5,TGTGCCAGCAGTGAAGGGGAGACAGGGGGCGGCGAGACCCAGTACTTC,CASSEGETGGGETQYF
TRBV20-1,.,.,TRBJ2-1,TGCAGCGGGTGGCCACACGATGAGCAGTTCTTC,CSGWPHDEQFF
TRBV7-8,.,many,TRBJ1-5,TGTGCCAGCAGCCACGGGACCGTTAGCAATCAGCCCCAGCATTTT,CASSHGTVSNQPQHF
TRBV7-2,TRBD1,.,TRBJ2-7,TGTGCCAGCAGCGAGGACAGGGGGCTCTCCTACGAGCAGTACTTC,CASSEDRGLSYEQYF